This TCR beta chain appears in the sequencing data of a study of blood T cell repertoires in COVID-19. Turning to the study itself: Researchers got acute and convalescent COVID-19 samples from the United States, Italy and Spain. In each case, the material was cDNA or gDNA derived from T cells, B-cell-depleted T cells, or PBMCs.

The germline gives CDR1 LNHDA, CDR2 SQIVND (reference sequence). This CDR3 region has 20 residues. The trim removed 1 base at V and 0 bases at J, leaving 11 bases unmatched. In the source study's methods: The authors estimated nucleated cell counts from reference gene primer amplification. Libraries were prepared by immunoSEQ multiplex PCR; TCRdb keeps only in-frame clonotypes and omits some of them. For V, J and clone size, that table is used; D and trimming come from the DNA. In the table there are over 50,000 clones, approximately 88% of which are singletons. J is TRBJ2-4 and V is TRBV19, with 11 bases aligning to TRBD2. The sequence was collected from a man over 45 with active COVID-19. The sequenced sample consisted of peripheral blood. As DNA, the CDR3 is TGTGCCAGTAGTATAGGCAGCACTAGCGGGGGCCGTACAGCCAAAAACATTCAGTACTTC. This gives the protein CASSIGSTSGGRTAKNIQYF.